The 3 T cell receptor beta chains reported below all come from one sample, sequenced in a study of cytomegalovirus exposure and HLA in healthy donors. 60 Vbeta and 13 Jbeta primers were used in PCR. Sequencing used immunoSEQ multiplex PCR; TCRdb keeps in-frame clones, though not all of them. The data show roughly 190,000 clones, around 87% seen once. The sample consisted of PBMCs. Every receptor here comes from a man aged 25 to 40 in good health and CMV-seronegative.

V gene TRBV6-1 combines with J gene TRBJ2-1; 14 bases line up with TRBD2. V was pared by 6 bases and J by 7 bases, with 5 bases of the junction left unmatched. The CDR3 is 15 amino acids. CDR1 and CDR2 from the germline V gene are MNHNS and SASEGT. The CDR3 DNA sequence: TGTGCCAGCAGGGGACTAGCGGGGGCCCTTAATGAGCAGTTCTTC. Translated, it gives CASRGLAGALNEQFF.

The V gene is TRBV2, the J gene TRBJ2-5; 7 nucleotides agree with TRBD1. CDR1 is SNHLY, CDR2 FYNNEI, per germline. The V gene end was trimmed by 9 bases and the J gene end by 4 bases; junction bases not matched to a gene: 8. The length of the CDR3 is 13 residues. The CDR3 DNA reads TGTGCCAGTATAACAGGGGCTGGAGAGACCCAGTACTTC. Translation gives CASITGAGETQYF.

In this sample, this clone turned up a few times. This rearrangement joins TRBV5-1 to TRBJ2-1, with D possibly TRBD2 on 6 matching bases. CDR1 and CDR2 from the germline V gene are SGHRS and YFSETQ. This CDR3 has 15 amino acids. The V end was cut by 5 bases, the J end by 8 bases, with 20 bases between. Here the CDR3 DNA reads TGCGCCAGCAGTTACGAGGGACTTGATTTAGATGAGCAGTTCTTC. It encodes CASSYEGLDLDEQFF.